These T cell receptor beta chains were read from a single sample in a study of blood T cell repertoires in COVID-19. Some clones are missing from TCRdb's copy, which holds only in-frame ones; the method was immunoSEQ multiplex PCR. The sample holds about 42,000 clones, about 88% seen once. The sample was peripheral blood. These TCRs come from a human donor in a cohort sampled during active COVID-19. Each CDR3 is given without its conserved first and last residue.

V gene,J gene,CDR3 protein
TRBV4-2,TRBJ2-2,ASSQGHTGWTGELF
TRBV9,TRBJ1-2,ASSVVSKGGDGINYGYT
TRBV12-3/TRBV12-4,TRBJ1-1,ASSPQYTEAF
TRBV3-1/TRBV3-2,TRBJ2-5,ASSQGLAPWETQY
TRBV9,TRBJ2-2,ASSVVLANTGELF
TRBV3-1/TRBV3-2,TRBJ1-6,ASSQDFGRNNSPLH
TRBV15,TRBJ1-1,ATSSTRAVAF
TRBV12-3/TRBV12-4,TRBJ1-1,ASRRAAEAF
TRBV5-1,TRBJ1-1,ASSFRTGVGTEAF
TRBV12-3/TRBV12-4,TRBJ2-5,ASRRDTQETQY
TRBV6-6,TRBJ1-5,ASSPDRHQPQH
TRBV5-5,TRBJ2-4,ASSLSGYIQY
TRBV19,TRBJ1-4,ASSPQGIFNEKLF
TRBV28,TRBJ1-2,ASSFTDYGYT
TRBV19,TRBJ2-3,ASSIARADTQY
TRBV4-1,TRBJ1-2,ASSQDGGVYGYT
TRBV4-3,TRBJ2-2,ASSQVAGNTGELF
TRBV13,TRBJ1-1,ASSLASLTEAF
TRBV6-2/TRBV6-3,TRBJ2-7,ASSIQGAYEQY
TRBV18,TRBJ1-1,ASSQAADTEAF
TRBV12-5,TRBJ2-5,ASGPSTGVETQY
TRBV9,TRBJ2-3,ASSGNQGFTDTQY
TRBV12-3/TRBV12-4,TRBJ1-1,ASSYRVTEAF
TRBV7-9,TRBJ2-2,ASSLLSDRGNTGELF
TRBV6-1,TRBJ1-2,ASSDVTVGYGYT
TRBV4-1,TRBJ1-5,ASSQDRGNQPQH
TRBV4-3,TRBJ2-4,ASSQTSGGVSRNIQY
TRBV5-4,TRBJ1-6,ASSLASSYNSPLH
TRBV6-6,TRBJ1-1,ASSYRTGGTEAF
TRBV30,TRBJ2-2,AWSLGGAATGELF
TRBV6-5,TRBJ1-2,ASSPGQGLVGYT
TRBV2,TRBJ2-1,ASRGTGDNEQF
TRBV7-8,TRBJ2-5,ASSSSGGPQETQY
TRBV28,TRBJ1-2,ATRTGGASGDYGYT
TRBV4-3,TRBJ1-3,ASSQEDRSGNTIY
TRBV3-1/TRBV3-2,TRBJ2-1,ASSQEAGLAGGSYNEQF
TRBV27,TRBJ2-2,ASSLSQGIAGELF
TRBV25-1,TRBJ1-6,ASSGMTGSNSPLH
TRBV19,TRBJ2-5,ASSTPSGFQETQY
TRBV5-6,TRBJ2-2,ASSLVVDSLNTGELF
TRBV29-1,TRBJ2-5,SVFLVGRGLETQY
TRBV28,TRBJ1-5,ASSPLGSGHYNQPQH
TRBV19,TRBJ2-2,ASRSQGNTGELF
TRBV18,TRBJ2-1,ASSPPAGTGVRDEQF
TRBV7-6,TRBJ2-2,ASSSLAGGPTGELF
TRBV7-2,TRBJ1-5,ASSLQAHSNQPQH
TRBV5-1,TRBJ2-3,ASSRDRGSDTQY
TRBV3-1/TRBV3-2,TRBJ1-2,ASSQTANYGYT
TRBV21-1,TRBJ1-5,ASRPPGQGALSTGQPQH
TRBV24-1,TRBJ2-1,ATSVETGAHNEQF
TRBV30,TRBJ1-5,AWSVRDRVNQPQH
TRBV6-4,TRBJ1-3,ASTRQGAFGNTIY
TRBV6-5,TRBJ2-5,ASSPDRKETQY
TRBV18,TRBJ1-2,ASSLGQILANYGYT
TRBV10-3,TRBJ1-1,AITGEQGLSTEAF